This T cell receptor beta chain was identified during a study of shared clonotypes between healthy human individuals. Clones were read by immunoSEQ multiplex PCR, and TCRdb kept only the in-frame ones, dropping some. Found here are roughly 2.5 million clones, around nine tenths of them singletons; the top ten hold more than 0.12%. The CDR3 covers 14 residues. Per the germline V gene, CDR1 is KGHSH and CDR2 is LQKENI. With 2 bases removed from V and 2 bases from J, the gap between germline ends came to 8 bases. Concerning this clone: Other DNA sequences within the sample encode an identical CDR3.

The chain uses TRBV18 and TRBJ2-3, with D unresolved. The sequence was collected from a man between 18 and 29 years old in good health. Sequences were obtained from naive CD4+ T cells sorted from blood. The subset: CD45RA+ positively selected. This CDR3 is CASSPKASTDTQYF. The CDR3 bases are TGTGCCAGCTCACCAAAGGCCTCCACAGATACGCAGTATTTT.